Presented here are 2 T cell receptor beta chains from one specimen sequenced in a study of blood T cell repertoires in COVID-19 (dated by TCRdb to 2019 to 2021). The library was prepared using the immunoSEQ multiplex PCR assay. In its TCRdb copy, this immuneACCESS table keeps in-frame sequences only and misses some clones. Where compared with another copy, unresolved V genes explain less than half of these, and the others have no known cause. The sample records roughly 250,000 clones, about 93% of which are singletons. The ten most abundant clones make up around 1.8% of the sample. Sequencing used PBMCs or T cells enriched from blood (not recorded which). The source is a woman in her late teens or twenties who had recovered from COVID-19.

This rearrangement joins TRBV7-8 to TRBJ2-3, with TRBD2 matching over 8 bases. V lost 0 bases, J lost 4 bases, and 6 bases stayed unmatched. CDR1 is SGHVS and CDR2 is FQNEAQ in the germline V gene. This CDR3 is built from 16 residues. The CDR3 DNA is TGTGCCAGCAGCTTAGCGGGAGCGGGAGCCGCAGATACGCAGTATTTT. Translation: CASSLAGAGAADTQYF.

The J gene is TRBJ1-2, the V gene TRBV11-2; perhaps TRBD1 as D (5 bases). This CDR3 comprises 16 residues. Germline-derived CDR1 and CDR2 are SGHAT and FQNNGV. The V end was cut by 6 bases, the J end by 4 bases, with 21 bases between. In DNA form, the CDR3 reads TGTGCCAGCAGGTCCCTACGCAGGGACTCCCCCTATGGCTACACCTTC. This sequence encodes CASRSLRRDSPYGYTF.